Listed below are T cell receptor beta chains from one sample, sequenced in a study of T-cell memory formation after mild COVID-19. MiXCR, run by TCRdb on the 5' RACE reads, gives a single entry per CDR3 protein. The sample yields roughly 130,000 distinct CDR3 sequences, about 15% seen once. The specimen was PBMCs or a T cell subset sorted from them (not recorded which). Every receptor here comes from a man aged 18-30 years who had mild COVID-19 (a few samples of this study predate the infection). Cell type and time point are not known. CDR3s include the opening cysteine and the closing phenylalanine or tryptophan. A D gene is named only where the DNA matches it firmly. For some rows the clone size is stated as once, few or many, or as a class when expanded; others skip it.

>TRBV24-1|.|few|TRBJ1-2
CATSDFSRAYGYTF
TGTGCCACCAGTGATTTCAGTCGGGCCTATGGCTACACCTTC
>TRBV6-5|TRBD1|few|TRBJ1-1
CASSYRTGAGTEAFF
TGTGCCAGCAGTTACAGGACAGGGGCGGGCACTGAAGCTTTCTTT
>TRBV12-3/TRBV12-4|.|many|TRBJ1-5
CASSSIEVSGDYIQPQHF
TGTGCCAGCAGTTCTATAGAGGTATCAGGGGATTATATTCAGCCCCAGCATTTT
>TRBV5-1|.|.|TRBJ2-4
CASSLTSGAPLAKNIQYF
TGCGCCAGCAGCTTGACTAGTGGGGCCCCCCTAGCCAAAAACATTCAGTACTTC
>TRBV2|TRBD1|.|TRBJ2-5
CASSPQTGTETQYF
TGTGCCAGCAGCCCCCAGACAGGGACGGAGACCCAGTACTTC
>TRBV3-1|.|few|TRBJ1-1
CASSQSEGNTEAFF
TGTGCCAGCAGCCAATCAGAGGGGAACACTGAAGCTTTCTTT
>TRBV10-3|TRBD1|.|TRBJ2-5
CAISTTGTGGETQYF
TGTGCCATCAGTACCACGGGGACAGGTGGAGAGACCCAGTACTTC
>TRBV24-1|.|.|TRBJ2-2
CATSDTGTANTGELFF
TGTGCCACCAGTGATACCGGGACGGCGAACACCGGGGAGCTGTTTTTT
>TRBV7-6|TRBD2|many|TRBJ2-1
CASSLGLADNNEQFF
TGTGCCAGCAGCTTAGGACTAGCGGACAACAATGAGCAGTTCTTC
>TRBV4-3|.|few|TRBJ1-1
CASSQEGRQNTEAFF
TGCGCCAGCAGCCAAGAAGGAAGGCAGAACACTGAAGCTTTCTTT
>TRBV5-1|.|.|TRBJ1-5
CASSLEGGNNQPQHF
TGCGCCAGCAGCTTGGAGGGGGGCAACAATCAGCCCCAGCATTTT
>TRBV6-1|.|.|TRBJ2-6
CASSVHNSGANVLTF
TGTGCCAGCAGCGTCCATAACTCTGGGGCCAACGTCCTGACTTTC
>TRBV12-3/TRBV12-4|TRBD2|many|TRBJ2-5
CASSFHGGVIQETQYF
TGTGCCAGCAGTTTTCACGGGGGGGTAATCCAAGAGACCCAGTACTTC
>TRBV15|.|many|TRBJ1-2
CATSRGTEDGYTF
TGTGCCACCAGCAGAGGGACGGAAGATGGCTACACCTTC
>TRBV3-1|.|.|TRBJ2-7
CASSQVKGAYEQYF
TGTGCCAGCAGCCAAGTGAAGGGGGCCTACGAGCAGTACTTC
>TRBV20-1|.|.|TRBJ1-4
CSASWGSNEKLFF
TGCAGTGCTAGTTGGGGTTCTAATGAAAAACTGTTTTTT
>TRBV6-5|.|few|TRBJ2-3
CASRASDDTDTQYF
TGTGCCAGCAGGGCTAGCGACGACACAGATACGCAGTATTTT
>TRBV4-2|.|many|TRBJ2-2
CASSQAVGTGELFF
TGTGCCAGCAGCCAAGCGGTAGGGACCGGGGAGCTGTTTTTT
>TRBV9|.|.|TRBJ2-2
CASSVGTVHHGELFF
TGTGCCAGCAGCGTAGGGACGGTTCATCACGGGGAGCTGTTTTTT
>TRBV5-6|.|many|TRBJ2-1
CASSPSFLYNEQFF
TGTGCCAGCAGCCCCTCCTTCCTCTACAATGAGCAGTTCTTC
>TRBV6-5|.|.|TRBJ1-2
CASTGTNYGYTF
TGTGCCAGCACCGGGACAAACTATGGCTACACCTTC
>TRBV19|.|.|TRBJ1-3
CASSPGHAGNTIYF
TGTGCCAGTAGTCCGGGACACGCTGGAAACACCATATATTTT
>TRBV5-1|.|.|TRBJ1-4
CASSYQGRNEKLFF
TGCGCCAGCAGCTACCAGGGAAGAAATGAAAAACTGTTTTTT
>TRBV5-6|TRBD2|few|TRBJ2-1
CASSLGTSGGLYNEQFF
TGTGCCAGCAGCTTGGGGACTAGCGGGGGGCTCTACAATGAGCAGTTCTTC
>TRBV2|TRBD2|once|TRBJ2-1
CASSGGLAENPGDEQFF
TGTGCCAGCTCCGGGGGACTAGCGGAAAACCCAGGCGATGAGCAGTTCTTC
>TRBV20-1|TRBD1|.|TRBJ1-2
CSARGGDSYNYGYTF
TGCAGTGCTAGAGGAGGGGACAGCTATAACTATGGCTACACCTTC
>TRBV2|.|.|TRBJ1-2
CASSEALRDARGYTF
TGTGCCAGCAGTGAAGCGCTCCGGGACGCTCGGGGCTACACCTTC